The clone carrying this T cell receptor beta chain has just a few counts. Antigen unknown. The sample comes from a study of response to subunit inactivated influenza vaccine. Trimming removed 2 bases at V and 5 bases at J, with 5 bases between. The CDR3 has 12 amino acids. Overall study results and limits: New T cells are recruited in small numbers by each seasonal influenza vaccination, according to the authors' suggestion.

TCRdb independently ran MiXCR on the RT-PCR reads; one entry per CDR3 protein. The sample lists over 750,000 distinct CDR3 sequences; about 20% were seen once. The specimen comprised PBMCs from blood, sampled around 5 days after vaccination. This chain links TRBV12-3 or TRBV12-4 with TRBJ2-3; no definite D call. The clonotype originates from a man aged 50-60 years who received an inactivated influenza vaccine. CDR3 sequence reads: CASSLWLDTQYF. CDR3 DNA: TGTGCCAGCAGTTTATGGCTAGATACGCAGTATTTT.